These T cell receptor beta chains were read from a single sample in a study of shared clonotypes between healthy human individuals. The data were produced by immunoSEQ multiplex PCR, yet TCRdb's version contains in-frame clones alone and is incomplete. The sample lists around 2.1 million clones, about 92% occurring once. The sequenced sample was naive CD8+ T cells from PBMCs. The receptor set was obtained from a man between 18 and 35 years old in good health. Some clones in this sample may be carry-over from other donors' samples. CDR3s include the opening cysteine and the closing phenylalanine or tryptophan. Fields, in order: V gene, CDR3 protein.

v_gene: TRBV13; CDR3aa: CASSPIPSLSGPYNEQFF
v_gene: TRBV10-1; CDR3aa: CASSERGMETQYF
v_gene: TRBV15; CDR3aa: CATSREQGIGANVLTF
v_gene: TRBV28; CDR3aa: CASSLLRWGSGQKSGYTF
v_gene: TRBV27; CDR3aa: CASSSSLGFREQFF
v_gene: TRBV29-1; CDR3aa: CSVTPRGLWGEQYF
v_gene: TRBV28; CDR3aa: CASSLAGGYTF
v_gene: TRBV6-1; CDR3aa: CASSEREGLAGYTSTDTQYF
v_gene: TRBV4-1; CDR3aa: CASSYARVPGELFF
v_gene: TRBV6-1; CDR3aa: CASSESQTLNTEAFF
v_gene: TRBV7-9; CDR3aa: CASSLEGHFYEQYF
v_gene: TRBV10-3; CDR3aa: CAISETSGPTDTQYF
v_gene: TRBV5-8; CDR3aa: CASDFGVQETQYF
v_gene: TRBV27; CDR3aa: CASSLVSVIRRTGELFF
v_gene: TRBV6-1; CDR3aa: CASSELAWRTGANYGYTF